A selection of T cell receptor beta chains follows, all from one sample in a study of Ad26.COV2.S vaccination and SARS-CoV-2 variants. TCRdb keeps only in-frame clones here, not all; method: immunoSEQ multiplex PCR. Of approximately 400,000 clones detected, roughly 80% appear once; the ten largest clones hold about 7.4%. The specimen comprised peripheral blood, sampled in a trial of Ad26.COV2.S vaccine versus placebo. All receptors derive from a person aged 18-65 years who received the Ad26.COV2.S COVID-19 vaccine or a placebo. Each CDR3 is given with its conserved first and last residue. Fields, in order: V gene, D gene, clone size, J gene, CDR3 protein, CDR3 DNA. The D gene is left open where the match is weak. Clone size is shown for a subset of rows, as once, few, many or a class of expanded clone.

V: TRBV20-1; D: TRBD1; size: -; J: TRBJ1-2; CDR3: CSAREGGGYTF; DNA: TGCAGTGCTAGAGAAGGGGGCGGCTACACCTTC
V: TRBV2; D: -; size: -; J: TRBJ1-3; CDR3: CASGRGTRGNTIYF; DNA: TGTGCCAGCGGGAGGGGAACGAGAGGAAACACCATATATTTT
V: TRBV6-5; D: TRBD1; size: once; J: TRBJ1-2; CDR3: CASMPGQGATYGYTF; DNA: TGTGCCAGCATGCCCGGACAGGGGGCAACCTATGGCTACACCTTC
V: TRBV7-6; D: -; size: -; J: TRBJ1-1; CDR3: CASSAKLLGSMNTEAFF; DNA: TGTGCCAGCAGCGCAAAGCTGCTGGGGTCCATGAACACTGAAGCTTTCTTT
V: TRBV7-2; D: -; size: -; J: TRBJ2-7; CDR3: CASSLAPRGTHEQYF; DNA: TGTGCCAGCAGCTTAGCCCCGCGGGGTACACACGAGCAGTACTTC
V: TRBV27; D: TRBD1; size: -; J: TRBJ2-1; CDR3: CASRGQGHEQFF; DNA: TGTGCCAGCAGGGGACAGGGCCATGAGCAGTTCTTC
V: TRBV30; D: -; size: few; J: TRBJ1-2; CDR3: CACPGGASALDYGYTF; DNA: TGTGCCTGTCCGGGGGGCGCCTCCGCGCTAGACTATGGCTACACCTTC
V: TRBV6-2/TRBV6-3; D: TRBD2; size: few; J: TRBJ2-7; CDR3: CASSTRTSGGSYEQYF; DNA: TGTGCCAGCAGTACCCGGACTAGCGGGGGCTCCTACGAGCAGTACTTC
V: TRBV11-2; D: -; size: -; J: TRBJ1-2; CDR3: CASSLKGSYGYTF; DNA: TGTGCCAGCAGCTTAAAGGGTAGCTATGGCTACACCTTC
V: TRBV6-5; D: -; size: -; J: TRBJ2-1; CDR3: CASTSFYNEQFF; DNA: TGTGCCAGCACCTCTTTCTACAATGAGCAGTTCTTC
V: TRBV30; D: -; size: -; J: TRBJ1-2; CDR3: CAWTPQGANYGYTF; DNA: TGTGCCTGGACCCCCCAGGGAGCTAACTATGGCTACACCTTC
V: TRBV9; D: -; size: -; J: TRBJ2-4; CDR3: CASSIGGENIQYF; DNA: TGTGCCAGCAGCATAGGAGGGGAAAACATTCAGTACTTC
V: TRBV5-1; D: TRBD1; size: -; J: TRBJ1-1; CDR3: CASSTVGDRVTNTEAFF; DNA: TGCGCCAGCAGCACGGTAGGGGACAGGGTTACGAACACTGAAGCTTTCTTT
V: TRBV29-1; D: -; size: -; J: TRBJ2-5; CDR3: CSVDTGRETQYF; DNA: TGCAGCGTTGATACAGGGAGAGAGACCCAGTACTTC
V: TRBV10-3; D: -; size: -; J: TRBJ2-5; CDR3: CAISGSGRGQETQYF; DNA: TGTGCCATCAGTGGTTCTGGAAGGGGCCAAGAGACCCAGTACTTC
V: TRBV19; D: -; size: -; J: TRBJ1-5; CDR3: CASSIVYDNQPQHF; DNA: TGTGCCAGTAGTATAGTGTACGACAATCAGCCCCAGCATTTT
V: TRBV7-3; D: TRBD1; size: -; J: TRBJ2-3; CDR3: CASSMTGSTDTQYF; DNA: TGTGCCAGCAGCATGACAGGGAGCACAGATACGCAGTATTTT
V: TRBV9; D: -; size: -; J: TRBJ1-5; CDR3: CASSVDLGNQPQHF; DNA: TGTGCCAGCAGCGTAGATCTGGGCAATCAGCCCCAGCATTTT
V: TRBV5-1; D: -; size: -; J: TRBJ1-3; CDR3: CATRTGNTIYF; DNA: TGCGCCACCAGAACTGGAAACACCATATATTTT
V: TRBV7-2; D: -; size: -; J: TRBJ1-2; CDR3: CASSPARTGAYGYTF; DNA: TGTGCCAGCAGCCCCGCAAGGACGGGTGCGTATGGCTACACCTTC
V: TRBV5-1; D: -; size: -; J: TRBJ2-3; CDR3: CASSLRGPRTDTQYF; DNA: TGCGCCAGCAGCTTGCGGGGCCCTAGGACGGATACGCAGTATTTT
V: TRBV25-1; D: -; size: -; J: TRBJ2-2; CDR3: CASQSNLAPDTGELFF; DNA: TGTGCCAGCCAATCCAATCTAGCGCCTGACACCGGGGAGCTGTTTTTT
V: TRBV7-2; D: -; size: -; J: TRBJ2-7; CDR3: CASSLESGVVYEQYF; DNA: TGTGCCAGCAGCTTAGAGTCAGGGGTGGTCTACGAGCAGTACTTC
V: TRBV6-2/TRBV6-3; D: -; size: -; J: TRBJ1-1; CDR3: CASSYPPYRSDTEAFF; DNA: TGTGCCAGCAGTTACCCCCCTTATAGATCCGACACTGAAGCTTTCTTT
V: TRBV27; D: TRBD2; size: -; J: TRBJ2-1; CDR3: CASSWGGVVDEQFF; DNA: TGTGCCAGCAGTTGGGGGGGGGTAGTAGATGAGCAGTTCTTC
V: TRBV5-1; D: -; size: -; J: TRBJ2-5; CDR3: CASSLVSPSTETQYF; DNA: TGCGCCAGCAGCTTGGTCAGCCCTTCTACGGAGACCCAGTACTTC
V: TRBV6-6; D: TRBD1; size: -; J: TRBJ1-6; CDR3: CASSRQGSSSYNSPLHF; DNA: TGTGCCAGCAGTCGACAGGGGTCGAGCTCCTATAATTCACCCCTCCACTTT
V: TRBV7-2; D: -; size: -; J: TRBJ1-1; CDR3: CASSRGMNTEAFF; DNA: TGTGCCAGCAGCCGGGGGATGAACACTGAAGCTTTCTTT
V: TRBV11-3; D: -; size: -; J: TRBJ2-1; CDR3: CASSFVGGTDEQFF; DNA: TGTGCCAGCAGCTTCGTTGGCGGGACCGATGAGCAGTTCTTC
V: TRBV25-1; D: -; size: -; J: TRBJ1-6; CDR3: CASMQGGSPLHF; DNA: TGTGCCAGCATGCAGGGCGGTTCACCCCTCCACTTT
V: TRBV2; D: -; size: -; J: TRBJ2-7; CDR3: CASSLMGLSYEQYF; DNA: TGTGCCAGCAGCCTAATGGGACTGAGCTACGAGCAGTACTTC
V: TRBV25-1; D: -; size: once; J: TRBJ2-2; CDR3: CASSDRVSTGELFF; DNA: TGTGCCAGCAGTGATAGGGTATCAACCGGGGAGCTGTTTTTT
V: TRBV11-2; D: -; size: once; J: TRBJ2-4; CDR3: CASSEVFLAKNIQYF; DNA: TGTGCCAGCAGCGAGGTGTTTCTAGCCAAAAACATTCAGTACTTC
V: TRBV5-1; D: -; size: -; J: TRBJ1-1; CDR3: CASSLESIKNTEAFF; DNA: TGCGCCAGCAGCTTGGAATCAATAAAGAACACTGAAGCTTTCTTT
V: TRBV6-1; D: -; size: -; J: TRBJ1-1; CDR3: CASSDGGAFF; DNA: TGTGCCAGCAGTGACGGCGGAGCTTTCTTT
V: TRBV5-1; D: -; size: few; J: TRBJ2-1; CDR3: CASSLGPQGNEQFF; DNA: TGCGCCAGCAGCCTGGGACCCCAGGGCAATGAGCAGTTCTTC
V: TRBV3-1/TRBV3-2; D: -; size: -; J: TRBJ1-3; CDR3: CASSLKPDFGTIYF; DNA: TGTGCCAGCAGCCTTAAGCCTGATTTTGGCACCATATATTTT
V: TRBV13; D: TRBD2; size: -; J: TRBJ2-5; CDR3: CASSQGLAGPPETQYF; DNA: TGTGCCAGCAGCCAAGGACTAGCGGGGCCTCCAGAGACCCAGTACTTC
V: TRBV15; D: TRBD2; size: once; J: TRBJ2-5; CDR3: CATSRDPPSGRAETQYF; DNA: TGTGCCACCAGCAGAGATCCGCCTAGCGGGAGGGCAGAGACCCAGTACTTC
V: TRBV6-5; D: -; size: once; J: TRBJ2-5; CDR3: CASSYSREWETQYF; DNA: TGTGCCAGCAGTTACTCCCGGGAGTGGGAGACCCAGTACTTC
V: TRBV5-4; D: -; size: -; J: TRBJ2-3; CDR3: CASSSRRGPITDTQYF; DNA: TGTGCCAGCAGCTCGAGGAGAGGGCCCATCACAGATACGCAGTATTTT
V: TRBV6-5; D: -; size: -; J: TRBJ1-3; CDR3: CASSYSSYGAGNTIYF; DNA: TGTGCCAGCAGTTACTCCTCCTACGGTGCCGGGAACACCATATATTTT
V: TRBV19; D: TRBD1; size: once; J: TRBJ2-2; CDR3: CASSRQGSAGELFF; DNA: TGTGCCAGTTCGAGACAGGGGAGTGCCGGGGAGCTGTTTTTT
V: TRBV29-1; D: TRBD1; size: -; J: TRBJ2-2; CDR3: CSVGDTGTGPATGELFF; DNA: TGCAGCGTGGGCGATACCGGGACAGGGCCAGCAACCGGGGAGCTGTTTTTT
V: TRBV27; D: -; size: -; J: TRBJ1-1; CDR3: CASSLFRGTEAFF; DNA: TGTGCCAGCAGTCTTTTCAGGGGCACTGAAGCTTTCTTT
V: TRBV5-1; D: -; size: -; J: TRBJ1-1; CDR3: CASSRDAGNTEAFF; DNA: TGCGCCAGCAGCCGTGACGCAGGGAACACTGAAGCTTTCTTT
V: TRBV7-2; D: -; size: -; J: TRBJ2-2; CDR3: CASSLFGTPTGELFF; DNA: TGTGCCAGCAGCTTATTTGGTACTCCCACCGGGGAGCTGTTTTTT